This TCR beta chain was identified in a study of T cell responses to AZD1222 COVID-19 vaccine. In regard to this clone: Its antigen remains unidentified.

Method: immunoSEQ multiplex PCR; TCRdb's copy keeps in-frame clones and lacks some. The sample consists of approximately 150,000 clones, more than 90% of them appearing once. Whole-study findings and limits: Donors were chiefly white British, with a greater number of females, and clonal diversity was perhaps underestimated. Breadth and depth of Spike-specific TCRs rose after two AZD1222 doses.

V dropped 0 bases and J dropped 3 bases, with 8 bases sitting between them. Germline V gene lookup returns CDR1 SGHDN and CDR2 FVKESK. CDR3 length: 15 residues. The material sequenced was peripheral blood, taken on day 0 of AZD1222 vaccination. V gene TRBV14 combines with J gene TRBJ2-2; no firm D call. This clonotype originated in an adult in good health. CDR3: CASSQDQIYTGELFF. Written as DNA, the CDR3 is TGTGCCAGCAGCCAAGACCAGATTTACACCGGGGAGCTGTTTTTT.